These T cell receptor beta chains were read from a single sample in a study of T-cell memory formation after mild COVID-19. TCRdb passed the 5' RACE reads through MiXCR, listing each CDR3 protein once. This table has 2,000 to 2,500 distinct CDR3 sequences, 55% to 75% appearing once. Sequencing input: PBMCs or a T cell subset sorted from them (not recorded which). These receptors came from an adult who had mild COVID-19 (a few samples of this study predate the infection). Cell type and time point are not known. The CDR3 runs from the conserved cysteine through the conserved F or W. D genes are given only for firm matches. Size values are once, few and many counts, or a class for expanded clones, and some rows have none.

TRBD1,medium-sized,TRBV3-1,TRBJ2-5,CASSQRQGYQETQYF,TGTGCCAGCAGCCAACGACAGGGATACCAAGAGACCCAGTACTTC
-,once,TRBV7-2,TRBJ1-1,CASSPSGSEAFF,TGTGCCAGCAGCCCCTCAGGGTCTGAAGCTTTCTTT
-,once,TRBV7-8,TRBJ2-3,CASSLPGTDTQYF,TGTGCCAGCAGCTTACCGGGGACAGATACGCAGTATTTT
TRBD1,medium-sized,TRBV29-1,TRBJ1-1,CSVAGQGPTEAFF,TGCAGCGTTGCCGGACAGGGTCCCACTGAAGCTTTCTTT
-,-,TRBV5-1,TRBJ2-5,CASSLLGRKETQYF,TGCGCCAGCAGCTTGCTAGGACGGAAAGAGACCCAGTACTTC
-,-,TRBV20-1,TRBJ2-3,CSASSPSTDTQYF,TGCAGTGCCAGCTCCCCTAGCACAGATACGCAGTATTTT
-,large,TRBV6-5,TRBJ2-7,CASTPWGISYEQYF,TGTGCCAGCACCCCCTGGGGAATTTCCTACGAGCAGTACTTC
-,once,TRBV5-1,TRBJ2-3,CASSLMGGRGDTQYF,TGCGCCAGCAGCTTGATGGGGGGCCGGGGAGATACGCAGTATTTT
TRBD2,large,TRBV27,TRBJ2-1,CASRLGGGRGNEQFF,TGTGCCAGCAGACTAGGAGGAGGGAGGGGAAATGAGCAGTTCTTC
TRBD2,-,TRBV7-9,TRBJ2-3,CASSPGGRSTDTQYF,TGTGCCAGCAGCCCGGGGGGGCGATCAACAGATACGCAGTATTTT